This T cell receptor beta chain is from a study of T cells in localized non-small cell lung cancer. V gave up 7 bases and J gave up 5 bases, with 23 bases separating them. CDR1 is SGHTA and CDR2 is FQGTGA in the germline V gene. This CDR3 is 17 amino acids long. The method was immunoSEQ multiplex PCR; TCRdb's version includes in-frame clones alone and lacks a portion of them. The sample lists roughly 25,000 clones; about nine tenths were seen once. This rearrangement joins TRBV7-3 to TRBJ2-2; D possibly corresponds to TRBD2 (5 bases). The origin of this receptor is a female donor aged 60 or older with stage II squamous cell lung carcinoma. Sequencing was performed on peripheral blood, taken before any cancer treatment. The DNA for the CDR3 is TGTGCCAGCATCCCGGGTACCTCGCTTACGGGAACCGGGGAGCTGTTTTTT. Its translation: CASIPGTSLTGTGELFF.